The sequence of this TCR beta chain was determined in a study of OX40 agonist ivuxolimab in advanced cancers. Study as a whole: Patients achieving partial responses numbered three: one hepatocellular carcinoma case and two cutaneous melanoma cases.

TCRdb's table, derived via immunoSEQ multiplex PCR, lists solely in-frame clones and lacks some. The table has roughly 76,000 clones, just over 85% seen once; the top ten hold roughly 4.3%. This CDR3 is built from 15 residues. Trimming took 4 bases from V and 6 from J; bases not matched to a gene: 7. Germline V CDR1 and CDR2: LNHDA, SQIVND (reference sequence). The origin of this receptor is an adult with an advanced solid tumor such as melanoma, head and neck, liver or kidney cancer. The sample was CD4+ or CD8+ T cells sorted from blood, taken in a trial of the OX40 agonist ivuxolimab. The chain uses TRBV19 and TRBJ2-1; 9 bases are a match to TRBD2. CDR3 DNA sequence: TGTGCCAGTAGTACCACCGGGACTAGCAGCAATGAGCAGTTCTTC. Translation gives CASSTTGTSSNEQFF. Drawing the rest from reference TRBV19 and TRBJ2-1, the complete variable domain is DGGITQSPKYLFRKEGQNVTLSCEQNLNHDAMYWYRQDPGQGLRLIYYSQIVNDFQKGDIAEGYSVSREKKESFPLTVTSAQKNPTAFYLCASSTTGTSSNEQFFGPGTRLTVL.